One sample yielded the 8 T cell receptor beta chains listed below, sequenced in a study of T cell clonality in common variable immunodeficiency. Their recognized antigens are unknown. Libraries were prepared by immunoSEQ multiplex PCR; TCRdb keeps only in-frame clonotypes and omits some of them. Observed in the sample are some 26,000 clones, none of them singletons. Notes on the study in general: Fewer deletions and N-nucleotide insertions were reportedly seen in common variable immunodeficiency TCR beta sequences.

The sequenced sample was peripheral blood mononuclear cells. These receptors came from a human donor with common variable immunodeficiency.

This clone occurred a few times. The CDR3 end falls 3 residues outside the read, so it is completed with the germline J gene. The chain joins TRBV7-2 to TRBJ2-7, with D possibly matching TRBD2 (6 bases). This CDR3 contains 15 residues. The V end was cut by 8 bases, the J end by 0 bases, with 17 bases between. The V gene's germline CDR1 is SGHTA and CDR2 FQGNSA. This chain's CDR3 is CASGRTSSGSYEQYF. The DNA read from the CDR3 is TGTGCCAGCGGCCGGACGAGTAGCGGCTCCTACGAG.

Points on this clone: With the read ending 3 residues before the CDR3 end, the germline J gene is used to fill in that end. The rearrangement joins TRBV5-1 to TRBJ2-5, with D possibly matching TRBD1 (5 bases). The germline gives CDR1 SGHRS, CDR2 YFSETQ. The CDR3 extends over 14 amino acids. Trimming removed 4 bases at V and 5 bases at J, with 15 bases between. The CDR3 here is CASSQSPGKETQYF. Partial CDR3 DNA: TGCGCCAGCAGCCAGAGTCCAGGGAAGGAGACC.

This clone was counted a few times. The read stops 3 residues short of the end of the CDR3; the missing end is completed from the germline J gene. The chain recombines TRBV30 with TRBJ2-2, with a possible D match to TRBD2 (5 bases). CDR3 size: 14 residues. Trimming pared 7 bases from V and 2 bases from J, leaving 14 bases between. The germline V gene has CDR1 GTSNPN and CDR2 SVGIG (reference sequence). CDR3 DNA, as far as it was read: TGTGCCTCCCGACGCGGGCCCAACACCGGGGAG. This translates into CASRRGPNTGE. The full CDR3 reads CASRRGPNTGELFF.

This clone has a count of ten or more. The CDR3 end is not reached by the read, which stops 3 residues before it; the germline J gene fills it in. V usage is TRBV4-1 and J usage is TRBJ2-1, with D maybe TRBD1 (6 bases). Germline V CDR1 and CDR2: MGHRA, YSYEKL. The germline V and J ends were trimmed by 1 base and 6 bases, with 19 bases remaining between them. The CDR3 runs 17 residues. CDR3 sequence reads: CASSQGRQAGTINEQFF. CDR3 bases read: TGCGCCAGCAGCCAAGGTCGACAGGCTGGAACAATCAATGAG.

Judged by abundance, this clone is medium-sized. CDR3 sequence reads: CASSPRQGQETQYF. CDR3 DNA (partial): TGTGCCAGCAGCCCCCGACAGGGCCAAGAGACC. This chain joins TRBV3-1 (or the pseudogene TRBV3-2) and TRBJ2-5, with TRBD1 identical over 7 bases. The CDR3 end is not reached by the read, which stops 3 residues before it; the germline J gene fills it in. Germline trimming cut 4 bases from V and 1 base from J; bases unmatched to any gene: 3. Germline V gene lookup returns CDR1 LGHDT and CDR2 YNNKEL (reference sequence). The CDR3 is 14 residues long.

Comments on this clone: The read gets to within 3 residues of the CDR3 end, and the germline J gene fills in the rest. This chain connects TRBV30 to TRBJ1-5; TRBD1 matches 10 bases. Germline V lookup: CDR1 GTSNPN, CDR2 SVGIG (reference sequence). This CDR3 comprises 17 residues. The V and J ends lost 3 bases and 0 bases, in that order; junction bases with no gene match: 8. CDR3 sequence: CAWRTGTGVYSNQPQHF. CDR3 DNA, as far as it was read: TGTGCCTGGAGGACCGGGACAGGGGTTTATAGCAATCAGCCC.

This clone turned up a few times. The read finishes 3 residues shy of the CDR3 end, and the germline J gene is used to complete it. The V and J genes are TRBV18 and TRBJ1-5; 7 bases are a match to TRBD1. The CDR3 runs 15 residues. CDR1 KGHSH and CDR2 LQKENI come from the germline V gene. The CDR3 sequence: CASSLGAGGMQPQHF. The covered CDR3 bases are TGTGCCAGCTCACTCGGAGCAGGGGGTATGCAACCC.

This clone has a handful of counts. The read falls 3 residues short of the CDR3 end, and the missing part is taken from the germline J gene. This rearrangement joins TRBV18 to TRBJ2-2; 7 bases map to TRBD2. In germline, CDR1 is KGHSH, CDR2 LQKENI. The CDR3 has 15 amino acids. J was trimmed by 1 base and V by 5 bases; bases with no gene match: 4. The CDR3 is CASSSSSGNTGELFF. Partial CDR3 DNA: TGTGCCAGCTCATCTTCTAGCGGGAACACCGGGGAG.